Listed here are 32 T cell receptor beta chains from one sample, sequenced in a study of blood T cell repertoires in COVID-19. Libraries were prepared by immunoSEQ multiplex PCR; TCRdb keeps only in-frame clonotypes and omits some of them. Among 84,000 or so clones listed, about four fifths were seen once. The sequencing sample was made of peripheral blood. The receptors were sampled from a woman in her 40s with active or convalescent COVID-19.

The rearrangement uses TRBV5-1 and TRBJ2-3; 11 bases fit TRBD2. V gave up 0 bases and J gave up 5 bases; unmatched junction bases: 5. The CDR3 is 16 residues long. CDR1 is SGHRS and CDR2 is YFSETQ in the germline V gene. The CDR3 DNA reads as TGCGCCAGCAGCTTGGTCGCTAGCGGGGGGCAAGATACGCAGTATTTT. The encoded protein is CASSLVASGGQDTQYF.

The rearrangement joins TRBV27 to TRBJ1-2; 10 positions agree with TRBD1. This CDR3 region has 19 residues. Germline CDR1 reads MNHEY; CDR2 reads SMNVEV (reference sequence). After removal of 5 bases from V and 4 bases from J, the junction contained 19 bases not matched to a gene. For the CDR3, the DNA is TGTGCCAGCAGTAAAAGGGTTGGGACAGGGGCACCCATGGTCTATGGCTACACCTTC. Translation gives CASSKRVGTGAPMVYGYTF.

The chain is built from TRBV5-3 and TRBJ2-7; D gene ambiguous. TRBV5-3 is an ORF for which the function is uncertain. The CDR3 is 13 residues long. Trimming took off 0 bases at V and 2 bases at J, with 6 bases between the two ends. CDR3 sequence: CARSLDNPYEQYF. The CDR3, as DNA: TGTGCCAGAAGCTTGGACAACCCCTACGAGCAGTACTTC.

This chain connects TRBV29-1 to TRBJ1-5; D gene unclear. This CDR3 has 13 amino acids. Trimming left V 4 bases short and J 0 bases short, with 7 bases between. CDR1 SQVTM and CDR2 ANQGSEA come from the germline V gene. CDR3 sequence: CSVGRDSNQPQHF. In DNA form, the CDR3 reads TGCAGCGTTGGGCGGGATAGCAATCAGCCCCAGCATTTT.

The chain uses TRBV4-3 and TRBJ2-5, with D possibly TRBD2 on 6 matching bases. Germline CDR1 and CDR2: LGHNA and YSLEER. V gave up 0 bases and J gave up 4 bases, with 15 bases separating them. This CDR3 region has 16 residues. The CDR3 nucleotides are TGCGCCAGCAGCCAAGATCCCCCGGGAGCGGGAGAGACCCAGTACTTC. It is translated as CASSQDPPGAGETQYF.

J is TRBJ1-4 and V is TRBV7-2; D uncertain. There are 15 residues in the CDR3. Looked up from germline, CDR1 is SGHTA and CDR2 is FQGNSA. V was shortened by 4 bases and J by 7 bases, with 16 bases between the two germline ends. The CDR3 spells CASSSRSGGREKLFF. The CDR3 nucleotides are TGTGCCAGCAGCTCACGATCAGGTGGGCGTGAAAAACTGTTTTTT.

This chain joins TRBV18 and TRBJ1-1, with no clear D. The ends were cut back, 6 bases at V and 0 bases at J, with 8 bases in the middle. Germline V gene lookup returns CDR1 KGHSH and CDR2 LQKENI. CDR3 length: 13 residues. The CDR3 reads CASSEELNTEAFF. CDR3 in DNA: TGTGCCAGCTCCGAGGAGTTGAACACTGAAGCTTTCTTT.

J is TRBJ2-3 and V is TRBV11-2; TRBD1 matches at 7 bases. CDR3 size: 15 residues. The V and J ends lost 6 bases and 0 bases, in that order; junction bases with no gene match: 6. From germline, CDR1 is SGHAT and CDR2 FQNNGV. CDR3 loop: CASRRLTGSTDTQYF. The DNA for the CDR3 is TGTGCCAGCAGACGCCTGACAGGGAGCACAGATACGCAGTATTTT.

V is TRBV18 and J is TRBJ1-1; TRBD1 might be the D (5 bases). The CDR3 has 13 residues. Trimming shortened V by 3 bases and J by 6 bases, and 11 bases separated the two germline ends. Germline V lookup: CDR1 KGHSH, CDR2 LQKENI. CDR3 DNA: TGTGCCAGCTCACCTCAGGGTTCCGCTGAAGCTTTCTTT. As protein: CASSPQGSAEAFF.

The genes are TRBV27 and TRBJ1-2, with TRBD1 matching 7 bases. The junction had 7 bases not matched to a gene; V was cut back by 5 bases and J by 4 bases. Germline V gene sequence: CDR1 MNHEY, CDR2 SMNVEV (reference sequence). CDR3 length equals 14 residues. For the CDR3, the DNA is TGTGCCAGCAGTCCGACACAGGGGCCCTATGGCTACACCTTC. Amino acid sequence: CASSPTQGPYGYTF.

This clone was seen just once. The chain uses TRBV5-6 and TRBJ2-1; a weak D match, TRBD2 (5 bases). Germline V gene data show CDR1 as SGHDT and CDR2 as YYEEEE. There are 14 residues in the CDR3. Trimming took off 4 bases at V and 9 bases at J, with 17 bases between the two ends. The CDR3 DNA follows: TGTGCCAGCAGCATTATAGAAGTCGGGGTTGAGCAGTTCTTC. As protein: CASSIIEVGVEQFF. The whole variable domain, remainder taken from reference TRBV5-6 and TRBJ2-1, is DAGVTQSPTHLIKTRGQQVTLRCSPKSGHDTVSWYQQALGQGPQFIFQYYEEEERQRGNFPDRFSGHQFPNYSSELNVNALLLGDSALYLCASSIIEVGVEQFFGPGTRLTVL.

The chain recombines TRBV15 with TRBJ1-1; 7 bases are a match to TRBD1. Germline CDR1 is LNHNV and CDR2 is YYDKDF (reference sequence). The J segment lost 2 bases and the V segment lost 1 base, leaving 1 base of the junction unmatched. This CDR3 is built from 14 residues. The CDR3 DNA reads as TGTGCCACCAGCAGAGGGGACAGCAACACTGAAGCTTTCTTT. Encoded protein: CATSRGDSNTEAFF.

The chain uses TRBV3-1 (or the pseudogene TRBV3-2) and TRBJ1-1, with D possibly matching TRBD1 (5 bases). Between the trimmed V and J ends, which lost 2 bases and 1 base, there was a span of 8 bases. The length of the CDR3 is 14 residues. Germline V lookup: CDR1 LGHDT, CDR2 YNNKEL (reference sequence). The CDR3, as DNA: TGTGCCAGCAGCCAACTGACAGAGAACACTGAAGCTTTCTTT. Amino acid sequence: CASSQLTENTEAFF.

This chain uses TRBV19 with TRBJ1-4; 7 bases fit TRBD1. The trim removed 2 bases at V and 6 bases at J, leaving 9 bases unmatched. Germline loops: CDR1 LNHDA, CDR2 SQIVND (reference sequence). CDR3 length: 16 residues. The CDR3 is CASSILRGGGDEKLFF. The CDR3 nucleotides are TGTGCCAGTAGTATACTTCGCGGAGGGGGCGATGAAAAACTGTTTTTT.

On this clone itself: The junction departs from the called germline gene at one end, perhaps through a read error. Additional DNA sequences in this sample encode the identical CDR3. J is TRBJ1-5 and V is TRBV29-1; D is perhaps TRBD1 (6 bases). This CDR3 region has 18 residues. CDR1 and CDR2 (germline): SQVTM, ANQGSEA. CDR3: CSVDTPLLQGDGNQPQHF. CDR3 coding DNA: TGCAGCGTTGACACGCCGTTGTTACAGGGAGACGGCAATCAGCCTCAGCATTTT.

In nucleotides, the CDR3 is TGTGCCAGCAGCGTGGCCGGGACAGTAAATGAAAAACTGTTTTTT. Its translation is CASSVAGTVNEKLFF. This chain links TRBV9 with TRBJ1-4; 7 bases agree with TRBD1. The germline V gene has CDR1 SGDLS and CDR2 YYNGEE. This CDR3 has 15 residues. J lost 5 bases, V lost 2 bases, and 6 bases had no gene match.

This rearrangement joins TRBV7-2 to TRBJ2-5; TRBD2 agrees at 9 bases. Germline V lookup: CDR1 SGHTA, CDR2 FQGNSA. Trimming at V came to 1 base and at J to 3 bases, leaving 3 bases not matched to a gene. CDR3 size: 15 residues. The CDR3 reads CASSLGLAGKETQYF. CDR3 nucleotides: TGTGCCAGCAGCTTAGGCCTAGCGGGGAAAGAGACCCAGTACTTC.

This chain uses TRBV24-1 with TRBJ1-2; 8 bases are a match to TRBD1. Germline V gives CDR1 KGHDR, CDR2 SFDVKD. The CDR3 runs to 12 residues. Germline trimming cut 4 bases from V and 9 bases from J; bases unmatched to any gene: 3. The CDR3 DNA reads TGTGCCACCAGTGACAGGGGGCTTAGCTACACCTTC. Translating it yields CATSDRGLSYTF.

V and J are TRBV11-1 and TRBJ1-1; D unresolved. V lost 1 base, J lost 5 bases, and 8 bases lay in between. This CDR3 is 13 amino acids long. The germline V gene encodes CDR1 SGHAT and CDR2 FQDESV (reference sequence). As DNA, the CDR3 is TGTGCCAGCAGCTTAGGACAAGAAACTGAAGCTTTCTTT. Residues: CASSLGQETEAFF.

The rearrangement joins TRBV30 to TRBJ1-5; D uncertain. Trimming took 1 base from V and 6 from J, leaving 10 bases between them. This CDR3 comprises 13 residues. Germline V gene lookup returns CDR1 GTSNPN and CDR2 SVGIG (reference sequence). The CDR3 sequence: CAWSATGAQPQHF. The CDR3 coding sequence is TGTGCCTGGAGTGCCACGGGAGCTCAGCCCCAGCATTTT.

The chain is built from TRBV5-4 and TRBJ2-7, with TRBD2 as a possible D gene (6 bases). The CDR3 is made up of 15 amino acids. The V and J ends lost 0 bases and 4 bases respectively, with 14 bases between them. The germline CDR1 and CDR2 sequences are SGHNT and YYREEE (reference sequence). CDR3 loop: CASSLEAGPQYEQYF. The CDR3 DNA reads TGTGCCAGCAGCTTGGAGGCGGGACCACAATACGAGCAGTACTTC. Full variable domain (rest looked up from reference TRBV5-4 and TRBJ2-7): ETGVTQSPTHLIKTRGQQVTLRCSSQSGHNTVSWYQQALGQGPQFIFQYYREEENGRGNFPPRFSGLQFPNYSSELNVNALELDDSALYLCASSLEAGPQYEQYFGPGTRLTVT.

This clone was found a few times. This sequence joins TRBV7-6 and TRBJ1-6, with 9 nucleotides matching TRBD1. The CDR3 has 16 amino acids. V lost 5 bases, J lost 2 bases, and 4 bases stayed unmatched. The germline CDR1 and CDR2 sequences are SGHVS and FNYEAQ. The CDR3 DNA sequence: TGTGCCAGCAGCCCCGGGGACAGGGCCTATAATTCACCCCTCCACTTT. As protein: CASSPGDRAYNSPLHF.

The V call is TRBV4-1, the J call TRBJ1-2; D ambiguous. The length of the CDR3 is 16 residues. The ends were cut back, 1 base at V and 8 bases at J, with 20 bases in the middle. In germline, CDR1 is MGHRA, CDR2 YSYEKL. The chain's CDR3 is CASSQGLAGAFGGYTF. Written as DNA, the CDR3 is TGCGCCAGCAGCCAAGGTCTGGCAGGCGCATTTGGGGGCTACACCTTC.

This clone was observed once. The genes are TRBV3-1 (or the pseudogene TRBV3-2) and TRBJ2-7; D possibly corresponds to TRBD2 (6 bases). The CDR3 has 16 amino acids. Per the germline V gene, CDR1 is LGHDT and CDR2 is YNNKEL (reference sequence). V was trimmed by 0 bases and J by 3 bases, leaving 15 bases between them. CDR3 nucleotides: TGTGCCAGCAGCCAAGAGGCCTCGGGGGATGTCTACGAGCAGTACTTC. As protein: CASSQEASGDVYEQYF.

In nucleotides, the CDR3 is TGTGCCAGCAGCTTGGAGACAGGGTACGAGCAGTACTTC. Protein: CASSLETGYEQYF. This chain connects TRBV5-4 to TRBJ2-7, with 7 bases matching TRBD1. This CDR3 spans 13 amino acids. Unmatched junction bases numbered 1, after V lost 0 bases and J lost 4 bases. Germline-derived CDR1 and CDR2 are SGHNT and YYREEE (reference sequence).

This clone was found a few times. This sequence joins TRBV19 and TRBJ1-1; D gene uncertain. Germline V lookup: CDR1 LNHDA, CDR2 SQIVND (reference sequence). The V end lost 7 bases, the J end lost 5 bases, and 14 bases lay between the germline ends. CDR3 length: 13 residues. The CDR3 nucleotides read TGTGCCAGTACCACAGCCCTCGGTACTGAAGCTTTCTTT. Translation gives CASTTALGTEAFF. The whole variable domain, remainder taken from reference TRBV19 and TRBJ1-1, is DGGITQSPKYLFRKEGQNVTLSCEQNLNHDAMYWYRQDPGQGLRLIYYSQIVNDFQKGDIAEGYSVSREKKESFPLTVTSAQKNPTAFYLCASTTALGTEAFFGQGTRLTVV.

This chain uses TRBV9 with TRBJ2-5; a weak D match, TRBD2 (6 bases). Trimming stripped 2 bases from V and 4 bases from J, with 12 bases between. This CDR3 has 14 residues. CDR1 and CDR2 from the germline V gene are SGDLS and YYNGEE. DNA of the CDR3: TGTGCCAGCAGCGTCGGCGGGGACGGAGAGACCCAGTACTTC. Amino acid sequence: CASSVGGDGETQYF.

V gene TRBV28 combines with J gene TRBJ2-5; 9 positions agree with TRBD2. Trimming cost V 1 base and J 7 bases; bases outside gene matches: 10. Germline V CDR1 and CDR2: MDHEN, SYDVKM. The CDR3 consists of 16 residues. The CDR3 coding sequence is TGTGCCAGCAGTTTATTTGGCGGGGGGGCCTGGGGGACCCAGTACTTC. This encodes CASSLFGGGAWGTQYF.

The sample holds a few counts of this clone. This sequence joins TRBV28 and TRBJ2-3, with TRBD2 as a possible D gene (5 bases). Germline CDR1 MDHEN, CDR2 SYDVKM. The CDR3 has 12 amino acids. Trimming removed 5 bases from V and 6 bases from J, with 9 bases in between. The CDR3 is CASSPLADTQYF. CDR3 sequence (DNA): TGTGCCAGCAGTCCTTTAGCGGATACGCAGTATTTT.

This clone appeared a few times. The rearrangement links TRBV6-5 to TRBJ2-7; 11 bases agree with TRBD1. Germline V gene data show CDR1 as MNHEY and CDR2 as SVGAGI. The length of the CDR3 is 15 residues. Trimming removed 6 bases from V and 3 bases from J; junction bases left unmatched: 7. The chain's CDR3 is CASRGTGTGGYEQYF. CDR3 DNA: TGTGCCAGCAGAGGCACCGGGACAGGGGGCTACGAGCAGTACTTC.

The chain has TRBV4-1 and TRBJ2-1; D is ambiguous. Trimming pared 0 bases from V and 9 bases from J, leaving 12 bases between. The CDR3 extends over 14 amino acids. Germline V gene data show CDR1 as MGHRA and CDR2 as YSYEKL. The CDR3 loop is CASSQEGLRVEQFF. CDR3 DNA: TGCGCCAGCAGCCAAGAAGGTCTTCGGGTTGAGCAGTTCTTC.

CDR3 protein: CASSPIGGSYEQYF. The CDR3 nucleotides read TGTGCCAGCAGCCCGATTGGCGGGAGTTACGAGCAGTACTTC. The V gene is TRBV7-8, the J gene TRBJ2-7, with TRBD2 matching over 7 bases. CDR3 length: 14 residues. J gave up 4 bases and V 5 bases, and 8 bases lay outside the gene matches. The germline V gene has CDR1 SGHVS and CDR2 FQNEAQ.